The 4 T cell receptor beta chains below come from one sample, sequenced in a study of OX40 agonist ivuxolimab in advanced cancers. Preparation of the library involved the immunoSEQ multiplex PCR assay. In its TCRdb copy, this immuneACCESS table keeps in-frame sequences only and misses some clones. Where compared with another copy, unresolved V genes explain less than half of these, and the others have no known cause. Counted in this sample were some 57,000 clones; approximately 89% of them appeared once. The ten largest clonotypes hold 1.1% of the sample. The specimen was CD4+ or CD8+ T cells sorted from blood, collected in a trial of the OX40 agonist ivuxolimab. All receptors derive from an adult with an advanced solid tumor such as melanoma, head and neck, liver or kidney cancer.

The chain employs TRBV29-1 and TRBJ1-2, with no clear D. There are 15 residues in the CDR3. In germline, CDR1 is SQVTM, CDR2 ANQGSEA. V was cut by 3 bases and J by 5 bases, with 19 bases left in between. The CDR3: CSVDSAGLGHYGYTF. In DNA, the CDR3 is TGCAGCGTTGATTCGGCAGGCTTGGGCCATTATGGCTACACCTTC.

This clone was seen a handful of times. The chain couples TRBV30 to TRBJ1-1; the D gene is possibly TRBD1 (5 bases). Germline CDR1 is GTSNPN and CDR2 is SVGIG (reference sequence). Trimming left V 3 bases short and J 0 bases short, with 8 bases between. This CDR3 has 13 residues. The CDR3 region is CAWSGGMNTEAFF. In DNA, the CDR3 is TGTGCCTGGAGCGGGGGGATGAACACTGAAGCTTTCTTT.

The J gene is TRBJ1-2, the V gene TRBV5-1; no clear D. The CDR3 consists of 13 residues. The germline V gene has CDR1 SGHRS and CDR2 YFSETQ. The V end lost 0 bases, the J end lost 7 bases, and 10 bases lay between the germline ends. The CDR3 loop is CASSLAGSPGYTF. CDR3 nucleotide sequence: TGCGCCAGCAGCTTGGCAGGATCGCCTGGCTACACCTTC.

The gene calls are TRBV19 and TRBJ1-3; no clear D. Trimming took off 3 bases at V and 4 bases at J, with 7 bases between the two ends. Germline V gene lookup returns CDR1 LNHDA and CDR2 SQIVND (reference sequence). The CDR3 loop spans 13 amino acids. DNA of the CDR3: TGTGCCAGTAGTATGGACCCAGGAAACACCATATATTTT. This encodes CASSMDPGNTIYF.